The 5 T cell receptor beta chains presented below share a single source sample, sequenced in a study of cytomegalovirus exposure and HLA in healthy donors. 60 Vbeta and 13 Jbeta primers were used in PCR. Measured with immunoSEQ multiplex PCR; TCRdb has only the in-frame clones, and not every one. The table shows about 160,000 clones, with over 80% occurring only once. Sequenced sample: PBMCs. The receptors derive from a girl aged 5-17 years in good health and CMV-seropositive.

This rearrangement joins TRBV9 to TRBJ1-4; a possible D gene is TRBD1 (6 bases). Germline V gene lookup returns CDR1 SGDLS and CDR2 YYNGEE. CDR3 length equals 15 residues. The V and J ends lost 6 bases and 4 bases respectively, with 16 bases between them. For the CDR3, the DNA is TGTGCCAGCACCCGGGGGGCGGCCGTTAATGAAAAACTGTTTTTT. It translates to CASTRGAAVNEKLFF.

The rearrangement uses TRBV4-2 and TRBJ2-3, with D possibly being TRBD2 (6 bases). This CDR3 has 17 residues. Trimming shortened V by 4 bases and J by 4 bases, and 21 bases separated the two germline ends. The V gene's germline CDR1 is LGHNA and CDR2 YNFKEQ. CDR3 amino acids: CASSPARDSLIADTQYF. The DNA of the CDR3 is TGTGCCAGCAGCCCCGCCCGGGACTCCCTGATTGCAGATACGCAGTATTTT.

The J gene is TRBJ2-7, the V gene TRBV2; 7 bases match TRBD2. CDR3 size: 15 residues. Per germline, CDR1 SNHLY and CDR2 FYNNEI. J was trimmed by 2 bases and V by 3 bases; bases with no gene match: 7. CDR3 residues: CASSELRLAAYEQYF. The CDR3 DNA follows: TGTGCCAGCAGTGAGCTCAGGCTAGCGGCCTACGAGCAGTACTTC.

This sequence joins TRBV6-5 and TRBJ2-7, with 7 bases that match TRBD1. Germline assignment: CDR1 MNHEY and CDR2 SVGAGI. CDR3 size: 14 residues. Germline trimming cut 5 bases from V and 0 bases from J; bases unmatched to any gene: 4. The CDR3 loop reads CASSLQGTSYEQYF. In nucleotides, the CDR3 is TGTGCCAGCAGTCTACAGGGGACCTCCTACGAGCAGTACTTC.

This chain links TRBV7-6 with TRBJ2-7; 7 positions agree with TRBD1. The CDR3 runs to 14 residues. The trim removed 6 bases at V and 4 bases at J, leaving 9 bases unmatched. Germline values: CDR1 SGHVS, CDR2 FNYEAQ. CDR3 amino acids: CASSPSDRDYEQYF. The CDR3 bases are TGTGCCAGCAGTCCCTCCGACAGGGATTACGAGCAGTACTTC.